This is a list of T cell receptor beta chains from one sample in a study of T cells in Graves' hyperthyroidism and ophthalmopathy. TCRdb processed the multiplex PCR reads anew with MiXCR; each CDR3 protein has one entry. Of a few hundred thousand distinct CDR3 sequences in the sample, roughly 14% are singletons; the top ten hold 28%. Sequencing was carried out using blood. Source of these receptors: a woman aged 18-29 years with Graves' hyperthyroidism that later progressed to Graves' ophthalmopathy. CDR3s include the opening cysteine and the closing phenylalanine or tryptophan. Each record gives: J gene, clone size, V gene, D gene, CDR3 DNA, CDR3 protein. The D gene is left open where the match is weak. A row's size may be missing; if present it is once, few, many or a size class.

J: TRBJ1-1
size: many
V: TRBV7-2
D: TRBD1
DNA: TGTGCCAGCAGCTTAGTTCCGCCCGTGACAGGGATGGTCACTGAAGCTTTCTTT
CDR3: CASSLVPPVTGMVTEAFF

J: TRBJ1-2
size: many
V: TRBV28
D: TRBD1
DNA: TGTGCCAGCAGTCGAGGGGGCCATGGCTACACCTTC
CDR3: CASSRGGHGYTF

J: TRBJ2-7
size: many
V: TRBV7-2
D: -
DNA: TGTGCCAGCAGCTTCCTGTTCTACGAGCAGTACTTC
CDR3: CASSFLFYEQYF

J: TRBJ1-2
size: few
V: TRBV5-4
D: TRBD1
DNA: TGTGCCAGCAGCTCGCGGCGCGAGGGGGCTATGGGCTATGGCTACACCTTC
CDR3: CASSSRREGAMGYGYTF

J: TRBJ2-5
size: many
V: TRBV28
D: TRBD1
DNA: TGTGCCAGCAGCCCGAACAGGGGTGAGACCCAGTACTTC
CDR3: CASSPNRGETQYF

J: TRBJ2-1
size: -
V: TRBV12-3/TRBV12-4
D: TRBD2
DNA: TGTGCCAGCAGTTTAGTAGCTCGAGGAACGAGCGGGAGTTACAATGAGCAGTTCTTC
CDR3: CASSLVARGTSGSYNEQFF

J: TRBJ1-5
size: few
V: TRBV19
D: -
DNA: TGTGCCAGTAGTAGGACACAGGCAGGCAATCAGCCCCAGCATTTT
CDR3: CASSRTQAGNQPQHF

J: TRBJ1-3
size: -
V: TRBV5-1
D: -
DNA: TGCGCCAGCAGCCCCCAACCGACAGACTCTGGAAACACCATATATTTT
CDR3: CASSPQPTDSGNTIYF

J: TRBJ2-1
size: many
V: TRBV28
D: TRBD2
DNA: TGTGCCAGCAGTTTACTTACTAGCGGGAGTAACAATGAGCAGTTCTTC
CDR3: CASSLLTSGSNNEQFF

J: TRBJ1-2
size: -
V: TRBV10-1
D: -
DNA: TGCGCCAGCAAGAGGGACAACTCGAACCATAACTATGGCTACACCTTC
CDR3: CASKRDNSNHNYGYTF

J: TRBJ2-1
size: many
V: TRBV6-1
D: TRBD2
DNA: TGTGCCAGTTATAGCGGGAGTGCCCTCAATGAGCAGTTCTTC
CDR3: CASYSGSALNEQFF

J: TRBJ2-1
size: -
V: TRBV10-3
D: TRBD2
DNA: TGTGCCATCAGTGAGTCGAGGACTAGCGATCAGTTCTTC
CDR3: CAISESRTSDQFF

J: TRBJ2-3
size: many
V: TRBV7-8
D: -
DNA: TGTGCCAGCAGCTTAACCAACCAGAACACAGATACGCAGTATTTT
CDR3: CASSLTNQNTDTQYF

J: TRBJ1-2
size: many
V: TRBV28
D: -
DNA: TGTGCCAGCAGCAGTGCCCCCCCGGTTGATGGCTACACCTTC
CDR3: CASSSAPPVDGYTF

J: TRBJ1-4
size: few
V: TRBV25-1
D: -
DNA: TGTGCCAGCAGTGACGTCAGGGCGAAACTGTTTTTT
CDR3: CASSDVRAKLFF

J: TRBJ1-1
size: many
V: TRBV27
D: -
DNA: TGTGCCAGCAGTCCGACGGACATGAACACTGAAGCTTTCTTT
CDR3: CASSPTDMNTEAFF

J: TRBJ2-3
size: many
V: TRBV30
D: TRBD2
DNA: TGTGCCTGGAGCAGTAGCGGGGTCACAGATACGCAGTATTTT
CDR3: CAWSSSGVTDTQYF

J: TRBJ1-1
size: many
V: TRBV3-1
D: TRBD1
DNA: TGTGCCAGCAGCCATCTTCCGGGACAGGGGAACACTGAAGCTTTCTTT
CDR3: CASSHLPGQGNTEAFF

J: TRBJ2-1
size: many
V: TRBV5-5
D: -
DNA: TGTGCCAGCAGCTTAGAGTCAGACTACTACAATGAGCAGTTCTTC
CDR3: CASSLESDYYNEQFF

J: TRBJ1-2
size: -
V: TRBV9
D: -
DNA: TGTGCCAGCAGCGTAGCGCCGGATTATGGCTACACCTTC
CDR3: CASSVAPDYGYTF

J: TRBJ2-5
size: many
V: TRBV7-2
D: -
DNA: TGTGCCAGCAGCAAACGTCCTGAGATGTGGGAGACCCAGTACTTC
CDR3: CASSKRPEMWETQYF

J: TRBJ2-7
size: many
V: TRBV12-3/TRBV12-4
D: TRBD1
DNA: TGTGCCAGCAGTCAATTCGGACAGGGGTACGAGCAGTACTTC
CDR3: CASSQFGQGYEQYF

J: TRBJ2-3
size: -
V: TRBV5-4
D: TRBD2
DNA: TGTGCCAGCAGCCCAAGACTAGCGGGAGGGTCAGATACGCAGTATTTT
CDR3: CASSPRLAGGSDTQYF

J: TRBJ1-4
size: few
V: TRBV4-2
D: -
DNA: TGTGCCAGCAGCCAACTGGGGCAGGGAACTAATGAAAAACTGTTTTTT
CDR3: CASSQLGQGTNEKLFF

J: TRBJ1-5
size: many
V: TRBV27
D: -
DNA: TGTGCCAGCACCCCTAGGGGGGTCGGTCAGCCCCAGCATTTT
CDR3: CASTPRGVGQPQHF

J: TRBJ2-7
size: many
V: TRBV5-5
D: -
DNA: TGTGCCAGCAGCTTGAATCTCGGGGCCTACGAGCAGTACTTC
CDR3: CASSLNLGAYEQYF

J: TRBJ2-1
size: few
V: TRBV6-2/TRBV6-3
D: -
DNA: TGTGCCAGCAGTACGGGAGCCTCCTACAATGAGCAGTTCTTC
CDR3: CASSTGASYNEQFF

J: TRBJ2-5
size: few
V: TRBV7-8
D: -
DNA: TGTGCCAGCAGCCCTAGGATGGAGGGAGGAGAGACCCAGTACTTC
CDR3: CASSPRMEGGETQYF

J: TRBJ2-5
size: many
V: TRBV6-1
D: TRBD2
DNA: TGTGCCAGCAGTCGTGGACTAGCGGGCCGCGAAGAGACCCAGTACTTC
CDR3: CASSRGLAGREETQYF

J: TRBJ2-1
size: few
V: TRBV6-1
D: -
DNA: TGTGCCAGCAGACTGGAACTGGGGGGCGGTGAGCAGTTCTTC
CDR3: CASRLELGGGEQFF

J: TRBJ2-7
size: many
V: TRBV24-1
D: -
DNA: TGTGCCACCAGTGCGGGACCCTCCTCCTACGAGCAGTACTTC
CDR3: CATSAGPSSYEQYF

J: TRBJ2-7
size: -
V: TRBV20-1
D: TRBD1
DNA: TGCAGTGCTCACAGGGGGGCCTACGTGCAGTACTTC
CDR3: CSAHRGAYVQYF

J: TRBJ1-2
size: many
V: TRBV11-2
D: -
DNA: TGTGCCAGCAGCTTAGACTGGGTCGGGTTCGGCTACACCTTC
CDR3: CASSLDWVGFGYTF

J: TRBJ1-5
size: -
V: TRBV2
D: -
DNA: TGTGCCAGCAGTGTGGAACAGTTGCATAGCAATCAGCCCCAGCATTTT
CDR3: CASSVEQLHSNQPQHF

J: TRBJ2-1
size: many
V: TRBV12-3/TRBV12-4
D: -
DNA: TGTGCCAGCAGTTTAGTAGGAGGCAATGAGCAGTTCTTC
CDR3: CASSLVGGNEQFF

J: TRBJ2-5
size: -
V: TRBV29-1
D: TRBD1
DNA: TGCAGCGTTGCACAGGGGGAGACCCAGTACTTC
CDR3: CSVAQGETQYF

J: TRBJ2-1
size: many
V: TRBV20-1
D: TRBD1
DNA: TGCAGTGCTAGAGCACTAAGACAGGGATACAATGAGCAGTTCTTC
CDR3: CSARALRQGYNEQFF

J: TRBJ2-1
size: few
V: TRBV12-3/TRBV12-4
D: -
DNA: TGTGCCAGCAGCCCCCTCGCCGAGCAGTTCTTC
CDR3: CASSPLAEQFF

J: TRBJ2-2
size: few
V: TRBV3-1
D: -
DNA: TGTGCCAGCAGCCAAGAATTGGAGTCTAGTGAAGCCGGGGAGCTGTTTTTT
CDR3: CASSQELESSEAGELFF

J: TRBJ2-3
size: -
V: TRBV12-3/TRBV12-4
D: TRBD1
DNA: TGTGCCAGCAGCTCCGGGACAGGGGTGGAGGATACGCAGTATTTT
CDR3: CASSSGTGVEDTQYF

J: TRBJ2-1
size: many
V: TRBV20-1
D: TRBD2
DNA: TGCAGTGCTAGACTTAATAGCGGGAGTTCTCTAGGCGAGCAGTTCTTC
CDR3: CSARLNSGSSLGEQFF

J: TRBJ1-5
size: few
V: TRBV11-3
D: -
DNA: TGTGCCAGCAGCTTAGATCGTAGGTCGGGGGGATCAAATCAGCCCCAGCATTTT
CDR3: CASSLDRRSGGSNQPQHF

J: TRBJ2-1
size: many
V: TRBV7-8
D: -
DNA: TGTGCCAGCAGCTTACGCCCAATGAACAATGAGCAGTTCTTC
CDR3: CASSLRPMNNEQFF

J: TRBJ2-1
size: many
V: TRBV2
D: TRBD2
DNA: TGTGCCAGCAGTTTCGGGACTAGCGGGGCCAATGAGCAGTTCTTC
CDR3: CASSFGTSGANEQFF

J: TRBJ1-4
size: many
V: TRBV2
D: -
DNA: TGTGCCAGCAGTGACAAGCCAACTAATGAAAAACTGTTTTTT
CDR3: CASSDKPTNEKLFF

J: TRBJ2-2
size: -
V: TRBV11-3
D: -
DNA: TGTGCCAGCTCACCACTTCAATTTGTCTGGGGAGAGAAGAACACCGGGGAGCTGTTTTTT
CDR3: CASSPLQFVWGEKNTGELFF

J: TRBJ1-5
size: many
V: TRBV3-1
D: -
DNA: TGTGCCAGCAGCCAAGCTTTTACTTGGGAGCCCCAGCATTTT
CDR3: CASSQAFTWEPQHF

J: TRBJ2-5
size: -
V: TRBV6-1
D: -
DNA: TGTGCCACCCGGGCCTCAGGCGGGGAGACCCAGTACTTC
CDR3: CATRASGGETQYF

J: TRBJ2-5
size: many
V: TRBV6-1
D: TRBD2
DNA: TGTGCCAGCACCTACGAGGGGATGGGGGGGGAGACCCAGTACTTC
CDR3: CASTYEGMGGETQYF